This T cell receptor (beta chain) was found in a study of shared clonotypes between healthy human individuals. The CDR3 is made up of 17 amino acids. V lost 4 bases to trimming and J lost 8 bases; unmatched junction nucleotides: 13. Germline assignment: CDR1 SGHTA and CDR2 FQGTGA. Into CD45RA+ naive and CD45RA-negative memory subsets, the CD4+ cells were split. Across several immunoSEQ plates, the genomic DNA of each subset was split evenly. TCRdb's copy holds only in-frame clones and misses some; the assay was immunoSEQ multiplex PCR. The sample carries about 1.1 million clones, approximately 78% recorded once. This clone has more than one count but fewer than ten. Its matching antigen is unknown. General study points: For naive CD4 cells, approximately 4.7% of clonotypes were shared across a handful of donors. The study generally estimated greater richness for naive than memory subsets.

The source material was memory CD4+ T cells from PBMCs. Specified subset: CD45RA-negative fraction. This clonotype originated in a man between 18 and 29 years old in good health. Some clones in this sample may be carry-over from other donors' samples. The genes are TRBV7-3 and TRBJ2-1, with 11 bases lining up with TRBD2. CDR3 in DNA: TGTGCCAGCAGCTCCTTAATGTTTGGGACTAGCGGCTATGAGCAGTTCTTC. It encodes CASSSLMFGTSGYEQFF.